Listed below are T cell receptor beta chains from one sample, sequenced in a study of blood T cell repertoires in COVID-19. Assay used: immunoSEQ multiplex PCR; TCRdb lists only in-frame clones, some missing. The sample holds 15,000 to 20,000 clones, over 75% seen once. The sample comprised peripheral blood. Receptors originate from a human donor in a cohort sampled during active COVID-19. Each CDR3 is given with its conserved first and last residue. The D gene is left open where the match is weak.

D	V	J	CDR3
.	TRBV5-4	TRBJ1-6	CASSGRVGNRDHYNSPLHF
TRBD2	TRBV5-1	TRBJ2-5	CASSLGTSGIETQYF
TRBD1	TRBV27	TRBJ2-7	CASSSWDRGTSSYEQYF
.	TRBV6-6	TRBJ1-3	CASRQGSSGNTIYF
.	TRBV6-6	TRBJ1-5	CASSPTGFYQPQHF
.	TRBV3-1/TRBV3-2	TRBJ1-4	CASSQDRPRRELFF
.	TRBV4-1	TRBJ1-5	CASSQQGLSNQPQHF
.	TRBV5-4	TRBJ2-7	CASSSWTDSYEQYF
TRBD2	TRBV5-1	TRBJ2-5	CASSLEAGGPETQYF
TRBD1	TRBV28	TRBJ1-5	CASRSAGGNNQPQHF
TRBD1	TRBV5-1	TRBJ2-7	CASRTSGQGSSYEQYF
.	TRBV7-2	TRBJ2-1	CASSSRDEQFF
TRBD1	TRBV9	TRBJ1-6	CASSVAPDRADSPLHF
.	TRBV10-1	TRBJ2-5	CASSERGRFTQYF
TRBD1	TRBV19	TRBJ2-2	CASSMRKGQGYANTGELFF
.	TRBV11-2	TRBJ1-3	CASSLGPGSGNTIYF
TRBD1	TRBV6-5	TRBJ2-7	CAGGQSYEQYF
.	TRBV18	TRBJ2-2	CASSPFETGVNTGELFF
TRBD1	TRBV5-6	TRBJ2-7	CASSTSTGLRSYEQYF
TRBD1	TRBV11-3	TRBJ1-1	CASSQTGANTEAFF
.	TRBV19	TRBJ2-3	CASSVDRSYTDTQYF
.	TRBV2	TRBJ1-5	CASRGDLGWGNQPQHF
TRBD1	TRBV5-1	TRBJ1-5	CASSLTGHNQPQHF
TRBD1	TRBV28	TRBJ1-5	CASSPLGTGGGQPQHF
.	TRBV2	TRBJ2-2	CASRWWERNTGELFF
.	TRBV27	TRBJ1-1	CASSFETGRGTEAFF
TRBD2	TRBV28	TRBJ2-1	CASSRLAGGRDNEQFF
TRBD1	TRBV20-1	TRBJ2-7	CSARGQGRGQAMNEQYF
TRBD2	TRBV3-1/TRBV3-2	TRBJ2-3	CASGGLALTDTQYF
TRBD1	TRBV27	TRBJ2-1	CASSLIQGDNEQFF